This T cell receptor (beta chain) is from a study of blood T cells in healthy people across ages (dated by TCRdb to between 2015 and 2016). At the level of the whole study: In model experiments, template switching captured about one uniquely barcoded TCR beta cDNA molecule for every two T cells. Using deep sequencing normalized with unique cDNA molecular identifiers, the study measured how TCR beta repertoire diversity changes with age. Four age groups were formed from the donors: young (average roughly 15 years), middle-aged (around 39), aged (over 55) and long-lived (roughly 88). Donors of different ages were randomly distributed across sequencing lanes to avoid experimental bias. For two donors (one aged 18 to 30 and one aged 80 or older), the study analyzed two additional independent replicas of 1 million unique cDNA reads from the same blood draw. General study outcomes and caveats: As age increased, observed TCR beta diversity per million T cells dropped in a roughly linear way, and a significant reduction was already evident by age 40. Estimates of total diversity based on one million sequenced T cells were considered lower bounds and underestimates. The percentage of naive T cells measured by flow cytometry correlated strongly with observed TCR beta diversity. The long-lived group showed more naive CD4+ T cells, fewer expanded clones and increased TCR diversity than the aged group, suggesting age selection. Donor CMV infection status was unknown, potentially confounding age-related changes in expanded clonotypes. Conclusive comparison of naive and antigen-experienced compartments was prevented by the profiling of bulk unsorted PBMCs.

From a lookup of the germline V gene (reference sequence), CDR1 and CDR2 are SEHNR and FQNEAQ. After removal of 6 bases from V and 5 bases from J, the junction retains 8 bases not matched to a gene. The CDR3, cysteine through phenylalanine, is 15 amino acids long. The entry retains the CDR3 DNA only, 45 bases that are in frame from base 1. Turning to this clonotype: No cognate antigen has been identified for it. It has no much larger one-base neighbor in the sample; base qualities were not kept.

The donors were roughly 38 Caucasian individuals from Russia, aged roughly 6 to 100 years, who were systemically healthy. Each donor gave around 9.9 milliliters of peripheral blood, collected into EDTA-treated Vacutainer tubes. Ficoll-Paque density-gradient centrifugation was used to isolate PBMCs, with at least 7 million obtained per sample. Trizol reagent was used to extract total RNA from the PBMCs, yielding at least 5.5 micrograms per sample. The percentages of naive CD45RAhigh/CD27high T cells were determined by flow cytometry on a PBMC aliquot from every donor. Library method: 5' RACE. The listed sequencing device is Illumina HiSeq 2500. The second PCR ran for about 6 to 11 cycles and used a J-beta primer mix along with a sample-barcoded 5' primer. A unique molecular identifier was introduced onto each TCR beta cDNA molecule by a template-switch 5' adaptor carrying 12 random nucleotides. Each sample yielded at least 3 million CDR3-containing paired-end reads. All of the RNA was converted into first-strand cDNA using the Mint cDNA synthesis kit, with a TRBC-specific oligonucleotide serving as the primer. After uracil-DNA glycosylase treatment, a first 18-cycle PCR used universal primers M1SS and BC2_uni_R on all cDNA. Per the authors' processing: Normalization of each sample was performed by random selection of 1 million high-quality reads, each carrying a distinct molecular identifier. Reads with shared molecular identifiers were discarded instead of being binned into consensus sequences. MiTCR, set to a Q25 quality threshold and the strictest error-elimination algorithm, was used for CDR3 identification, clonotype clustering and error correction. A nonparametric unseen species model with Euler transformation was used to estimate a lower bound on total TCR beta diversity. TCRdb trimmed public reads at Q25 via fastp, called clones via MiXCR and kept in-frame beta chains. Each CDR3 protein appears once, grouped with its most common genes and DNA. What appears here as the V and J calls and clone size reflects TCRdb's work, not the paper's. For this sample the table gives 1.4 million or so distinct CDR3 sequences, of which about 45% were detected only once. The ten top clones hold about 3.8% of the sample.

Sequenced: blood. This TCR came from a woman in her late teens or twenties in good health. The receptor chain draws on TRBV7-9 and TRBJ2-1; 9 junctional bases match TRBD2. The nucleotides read TGTGCCAGCAGTCACATAGCGGGAGTCCACAATGAGCAGTTCTTC. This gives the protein CASSHIAGVHNEQFF.